This T cell receptor (beta chain) was recovered during a study of blood T cell repertoires in COVID-19. Under the authors' procedure: Nucleated cell counts were estimated from reference gene primer amplification. Using immunoSEQ multiplex PCR, the repertoire was profiled, and TCRdb retains in-frame clones only, with some absent. V, J and clone size reflect that table, while D and trimming were determined from the DNA. The repertoire holds roughly 220,000 clones, with roughly 85% as singletons. Looked up from germline, CDR1 is SGHRS and CDR2 is YFSETQ. V lost 3 bases to trimming and J lost 1 base; unmatched junction nucleotides: 3. CDR3 length: 15 residues.

The sequence derives from a man aged 50-60 years who had recovered from COVID-19. The sample taken for sequencing was peripheral blood. This chain links TRBV5-1 with TRBJ2-7, with TRBD1 matching 11 bases. The CDR3 coding sequence is TGCGCCAGCAGCTGGGGGGACAGGGGGTCCTACGAGCAGTACTTC. The encoded protein is CASSWGDRGSYEQYF.